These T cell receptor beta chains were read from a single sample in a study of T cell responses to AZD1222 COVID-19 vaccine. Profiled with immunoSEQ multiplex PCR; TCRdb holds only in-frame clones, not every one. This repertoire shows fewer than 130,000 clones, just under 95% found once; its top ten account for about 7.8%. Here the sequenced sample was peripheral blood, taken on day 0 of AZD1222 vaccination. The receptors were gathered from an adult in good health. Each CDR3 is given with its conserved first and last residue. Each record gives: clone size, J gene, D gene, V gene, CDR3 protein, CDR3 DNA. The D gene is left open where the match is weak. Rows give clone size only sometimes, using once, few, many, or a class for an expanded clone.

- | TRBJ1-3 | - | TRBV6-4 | CASSDFGGGNTIYF | TGTGCCAGCAGTGACTTTGGGGGCGGAAACACCATATATTTT
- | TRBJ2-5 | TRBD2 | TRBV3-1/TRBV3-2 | CASSQDSGLALETQYF | TGTGCCAGCAGCCAAGACTCGGGACTAGCCCTAGAGACCCAGTACTTC
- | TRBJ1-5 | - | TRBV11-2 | CASSSVGPNQPQHF | TGTGCCAGCAGCTCCGTGGGGCCGAATCAGCCCCAGCATTTT
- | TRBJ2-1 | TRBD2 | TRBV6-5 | CASSYSTSGGSEQFF | TGTGCCAGCAGTTACTCGACTAGCGGGGGTAGTGAGCAGTTCTTC
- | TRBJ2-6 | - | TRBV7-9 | CASSRPTSGANVLTF | TGTGCCAGCAGCCGTCCAACCTCTGGGGCCAACGTCCTGACTTTC
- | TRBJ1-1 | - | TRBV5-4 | CASSFDQGMGEAFF | TGTGCCAGCAGCTTCGACCAGGGGATGGGTGAAGCTTTCTTT
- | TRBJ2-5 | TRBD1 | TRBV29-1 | CSVSGTEYGETQYF | TGCAGCGTGTCCGGGACAGAATACGGAGAGACCCAGTACTTC
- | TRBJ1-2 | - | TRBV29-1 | CSVVVDYGYTF | TGCAGCGTTGTGGTAGACTATGGCTACACCTTC
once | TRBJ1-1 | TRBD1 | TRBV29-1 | CSGTGVGYTEAFF | TGCAGCGGAACAGGGGTTGGATACACTGAAGCTTTCTTT
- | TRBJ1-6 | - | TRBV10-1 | CASSDPGRPGDLHF | TGCGCCAGCAGTGATCCAGGAAGGCCTGGGGACCTCCACTTT
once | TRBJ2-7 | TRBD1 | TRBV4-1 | CASSQGQGSYEQYF | TGCGCCAGCAGCCAAGGACAGGGAAGTTACGAGCAGTACTTC
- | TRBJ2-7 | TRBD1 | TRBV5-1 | CASSRTGPYEQYF | TGCGCCAGCAGCCGGACAGGACCCTACGAGCAGTACTTC
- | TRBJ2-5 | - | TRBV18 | CASSPMDGSQETQYF | TGTGCCAGCTCACCTATGGACGGATCCCAAGAGACCCAGTACTTC
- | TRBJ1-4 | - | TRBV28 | CASSFSGRINEKLFF | TGTGCCAGCAGTTTCTCGGGACGGATTAATGAAAAACTGTTTTTT
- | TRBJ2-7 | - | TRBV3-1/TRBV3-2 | CASSLERYEQYF | TGTGCCAGCAGCCTCGAAAGGTACGAGCAGTACTTC
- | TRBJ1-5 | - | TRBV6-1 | CASSEQAFNQPQHF | TGTGCCAGCAGTGAACAGGCCTTCAATCAGCCCCAGCATTTT
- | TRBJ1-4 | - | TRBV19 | CASSPGLVLAEKLFF | TGTGCCAGTAGTCCGGGGCTGGTTTTGGCTGAAAAACTGTTTTTT
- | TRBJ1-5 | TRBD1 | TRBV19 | CASSSQGASRQPQHF | TGTGCCAGTAGTTCTCAGGGGGCTTCGAGGCAGCCCCAGCATTTT
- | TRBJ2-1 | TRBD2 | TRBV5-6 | CASSGAGGPSNEQFF | TGTGCCAGCAGCGGAGCGGGGGGGCCATCAAATGAGCAGTTCTTC
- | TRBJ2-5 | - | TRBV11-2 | CASSRGTAQETQYF | TGTGCCAGCAGCCGCGGGACAGCTCAAGAGACCCAGTACTTC
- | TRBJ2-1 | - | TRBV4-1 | CASSVGLSYNEQFF | TGCGCCAGCTCGGTAGGCCTCTCCTACAATGAGCAGTTCTTC
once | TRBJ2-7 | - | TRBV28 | CASIPTGTSYEQYF | TGTGCCAGCATCCCAACCGGGACGAGTTACGAGCAGTACTTC
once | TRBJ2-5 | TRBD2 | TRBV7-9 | CASSSGVETQYF | TGTGCCAGCAGTAGCGGGGTTGAGACCCAGTACTTC
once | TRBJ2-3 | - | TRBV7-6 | CASSPQLSQADTQYF | TGTGCCAGCAGCCCTCAGTTGTCACAGGCAGATACGCAGTATTTT
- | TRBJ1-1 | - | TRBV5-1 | CASSLQPTNTEAFF | TGCGCCAGCAGCCTTCAGCCGACGAACACTGAAGCTTTCTTT
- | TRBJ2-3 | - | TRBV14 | CASSKTGTSHTDTQYF | TGTGCCAGCAGCAAGACCGGGACTTCTCACACAGATACGCAGTATTTT
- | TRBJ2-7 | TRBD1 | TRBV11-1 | CASSPRDRAYEQYF | TGTGCCAGCAGCCCCCGGGACAGGGCCTACGAGCAGTACTTC